A selection of T cell receptor beta chains follows, all from one sample in a study of memory B cells and T cells in multiple sclerosis. TCRdb's copy holds only in-frame clones and misses some; the assay was immunoSEQ multiplex PCR. Altogether 32,000 or so clones are present, roughly 88% being singletons, with the ten largest covering roughly 2.5%. No antigens are known for them. The sequenced sample was PBMCs from blood kept in culture. Source of these receptors: a human donor with multiple sclerosis. Both conserved end residues are part of each CDR3. The D gene is left open where the match is weak. Clone size appears in some rows only: once, few, many, or a class for an expanded clone.

>TRBJ1-2|TRBV10-3|few|-
TGTGCCATCAGTGAAGGGCAGGGAAGGTCCTCTGGCTACACCTTC
CAISEGQGRSSGYTF
>TRBJ2-1|TRBV7-6|-|TRBD2
TGTGCCAGCAGCATGCAGACTAGCGCGGACAATGAGCAGTTCTTC
CASSMQTSADNEQFF
>TRBJ1-1|TRBV29-1|-|-
TGCAGCGTTGGGGTCACTTTCGAGGCCGAAGCTTTCTTT
CSVGVTFEAEAFF
>TRBJ2-1|TRBV10-3|-|-
TGTGCCATCAGAGCGACGGTTGGCACTATCTTC
CAIRATVGTIF
>TRBJ1-1|TRBV2|-|TRBD1
TGTGCCAGCAGTGAAGGACAGGGGAGTATCACTGAAGCTTTCTTT
CASSEGQGSITEAFF
>TRBJ2-2|TRBV7-3|-|-
TGTGCCAGCAGCTTACAGGTCGGGGAGCTGTTTTTT
CASSLQVGELFF
>TRBJ1-1|TRBV2|once|-
TGTGCCAGCAGTGAAGCGCTACAGGGCCGTGAAGCTTTCTTT
CASSEALQGREAFF
>TRBJ2-7|TRBV2|-|-
TGTGCCAGACGGGCGCACCGCGGATTCTACGAGCAGTACTTC
CARRAHRGFYEQYF
>TRBJ2-3|TRBV10-3|-|TRBD1
TGTGCCATCAGGGAGGGCAGGGGGCCAGATACGCAGTATTTT
CAIREGRGPDTQYF
>TRBJ2-5|TRBV10-3|-|-
TGTGCCATCAGTGAGTCACTGAGGGATCAAGAGACCCAGTACTTC
CAISESLRDQETQYF
>TRBJ1-4|TRBV7-9|-|-
TGTGCCAGCAGCCGGGAGATTAATGAAAAACTGTTTTTT
CASSREINEKLFF
>TRBJ1-5|TRBV23-1|-|TRBD1
TGCGCCAGCAGTCCCCGGGGGACAGGGCCAGGGAGAATATACAATCAGCCCCAGCATTTT
CASSPRGTGPGRIYNQPQHF
>TRBJ1-4|TRBV7-2|-|TRBD1
TGTGCCAGCAGCCCCCGGGACAGGGGATTTAATGAAAAACTGTTTTTT
CASSPRDRGFNEKLFF
>TRBJ1-2|TRBV2|-|-
TGTGCCAGCAGTGGAACGGGCGCACAAAGGGACTATGGCTACACCTTC
CASSGTGAQRDYGYTF
>TRBJ2-7|TRBV2|-|TRBD1
TGTGCCAGCAGTGAAGGACAGGGAAACGAGCAGTACTTC
CASSEGQGNEQYF
>TRBJ2-1|TRBV7-9|-|TRBD2
TGTGCCAGCAGCCCATCGATCGTGGCTAGCGGAAGATCCTACAATGAGCAGTTCTTC
CASSPSIVASGRSYNEQFF
>TRBJ1-2|TRBV4-1|-|TRBD1
TGCGCCAGCAGCCAAAAAAGCTCCGGACAGGGCATCTATGGCTACACCTTC
CASSQKSSGQGIYGYTF
>TRBJ2-7|TRBV28|-|TRBD2
TGTGCCAGCAGCCCCCCGAGCGGGATGAGGGAGCAGTACTTC
CASSPPSGMREQYF
>TRBJ2-3|TRBV29-1|-|TRBD1
TGCAGCGGAGGACAGGTAACAGATACGCAGTATTTT
CSGGQVTDTQYF
>TRBJ1-5|TRBV4-2|-|-
TGTGCCAGCAGCCAAGAGGTCGGGGCTTATCAGCCCCAGCATTTT
CASSQEVGAYQPQHF
>TRBJ1-1|TRBV7-3|-|-
TGTGCCAGCAGCTTAACAGGGCGCACTGAAGCTTTCTTT
CASSLTGRTEAFF
>TRBJ1-1|TRBV18|few|-
TGTGCCAGCTCACCTTTGACAGGGAACACTGAAGCTTTCTTT
CASSPLTGNTEAFF
>TRBJ2-7|TRBV10-1|-|-
TGCGCCAGCAGTACTTCAGCGGAAGGCGAGCAGTACTTC
CASSTSAEGEQYF
>TRBJ2-7|TRBV7-2|few|-
TGTGCCAGCAGCTTAATAAGATCCGAGCAGTACTTC
CASSLIRSEQYF
>TRBJ2-7|TRBV6-6|-|-
TGTGCCAGCAGTTTTAGTTCCCAGGGTAGCGAGCAGTACTTC
CASSFSSQGSEQYF
>TRBJ1-1|TRBV10-3|-|-
TGTGCCATCAGTGGGACACAGGGTACTGAAGCTTTCTTT
CAISGTQGTEAFF
>TRBJ1-2|TRBV30|-|TRBD1
TGTGCCTCCGAGACAGGGGATGGCTACACCTTC
CASETGDGYTF
>TRBJ1-5|TRBV2|-|TRBD1
TGTGCCAGCAGCGGCAGGGACAGCGGGGAGAATCAGCCCCAGCATTTT
CASSGRDSGENQPQHF
>TRBJ1-5|TRBV27|-|TRBD1
TGTGCCAGCAGTAAACTGACAGGGGGCGGTCAGCCCCAGCATTTT
CASSKLTGGGQPQHF
>TRBJ1-4|TRBV28|-|-
TGTGCCAGCAGTTTTTTGAGAGAAAAGCCCGAAAAACTGTTTTTT
CASSFLREKPEKLFF
>TRBJ2-1|TRBV11-2|-|-
TGTGCCAGCAGCTTACAACAGGGCAATGAGCAGTTCTTC
CASSLQQGNEQFF
>TRBJ1-2|TRBV7-2|-|TRBD1
TGTGCCAGCAGCTCACACTTGACAGGGAGCTATGGCTACACCTTC
CASSSHLTGSYGYTF
>TRBJ1-1|TRBV30|-|TRBD1
TGTGCCTGGAGTGTGGTGGACAGGGTGAACACTGAAGCTTTCTTT
CAWSVVDRVNTEAFF
>TRBJ1-4|TRBV27|-|-
TGTGCCAGCAGTTTCCAAACAACTAATGAAAAACTGTTTTTT
CASSFQTTNEKLFF
>TRBJ2-6|TRBV9|-|TRBD1
TGTGCCAGCAGCAACTCACACAGGGGGACCGGGGCCAACGTCCTGACTTTC
CASSNSHRGTGANVLTF
>TRBJ1-2|TRBV5-5|-|-
TGTGCCAGCAGCTTGGATTCTGGGACGGATGGCTACACCTTC
CASSLDSGTDGYTF
>TRBJ2-1|TRBV29-1|-|TRBD2
TGCAGCGTTGCCGGGACTAGCGGGAGCGTCAATGAGCAGTTCTTC
CSVAGTSGSVNEQFF
>TRBJ2-7|TRBV7-8|-|-
TGTGCCAGCAGCACAAACCCCCGCCGATTCGGGGAGCAGTACTTC
CASSTNPRRFGEQYF
>TRBJ1-3|TRBV2|-|-
TGTGCCAGCAGTGAGGGCAGGGCTGGAAACACCATATATTTT
CASSEGRAGNTIYF
>TRBJ2-5|TRBV5-1|few|TRBD2
TGCGCCAGCAGCTTACTAGCGGGGGATCGGGAGACCCAGTACTTC
CASSLLAGDRETQYF
>TRBJ1-1|TRBV9|-|-
TGTGCCAGCAGCGTCCGGGACACGGGGAACACTGAAGCTTTCTTT
CASSVRDTGNTEAFF
>TRBJ1-1|TRBV6-1|-|-
TGTGCCAGTCTACATACGACCTACACTGAAGCTTTCTTT
CASLHTTYTEAFF
>TRBJ1-2|TRBV5-4|once|-
TGTGCCAGCAGCTCGGAAATTAACTATGGCTACACCTTC
CASSSEINYGYTF
>TRBJ2-7|TRBV11-1|-|TRBD2
TGTGCCAGCAGCACCCTAGCGGGGGGCTCCTACGAGCAGTACTTC
CASSTLAGGSYEQYF
>TRBJ1-3|TRBV9|-|-
TGTGCCAGCAGCGTAGAGGGGCTAGGTGGAAACACCATATATTTT
CASSVEGLGGNTIYF
>TRBJ1-2|TRBV5-1|-|-
TGCGCCAGCCCAGCGTCAGGCCTTCGTAACTATGGCTACACCTTC
CASPASGLRNYGYTF
>TRBJ2-7|TRBV5-1|few|TRBD2
TGCGCCAGCAGCATACTAGCGGGAGTTGCAGGAGCCGAGCAGTACTTC
CASSILAGVAGAEQYF
>TRBJ1-4|TRBV21-1|few|-
TGTGCCAGCAGCAACAGCCGGGCAGGTAACGAAAAACTGTTTTTT
CASSNSRAGNEKLFF
>TRBJ2-3|TRBV19|-|-
TGTGCCAGTAGTTATAGTTGGACAGATACGCAGTATTTT
CASSYSWTDTQYF
>TRBJ1-3|TRBV6-1|-|-
TGTGCCAGCAGTGAAGAGGGCACCCGCTCTGGAAACACCATATATTTT
CASSEEGTRSGNTIYF
>TRBJ2-1|TRBV10-1|-|TRBD2
TGCGCCAGCAGTGAGGGGACTAGCGGGAGGGCTGGTGAGCAGTTCTTC
CASSEGTSGRAGEQFF
>TRBJ2-2|TRBV6-1|-|-
TGTGCCAGCAGTGAGGACAGATTAACGAACACCGGGGAGCTGTTTTTT
CASSEDRLTNTGELFF
>TRBJ2-1|TRBV19|few|-
TGTGCCAGTAGTAGTCGGCTAGCCGGCCTTGGGGAGCAGTTCTTC
CASSSRLAGLGEQFF
>TRBJ2-5|TRBV9|once|-
TGTGCCAGCAGCGCTAAAACAGGAGGGCAAGAGACCCAGTACTTC
CASSAKTGGQETQYF
>TRBJ2-1|TRBV4-1|-|-
TGCGCCAGCAGCCAAGCGATGGGCTCCTACAATGAGCAGTTCTTC
CASSQAMGSYNEQFF
>TRBJ1-2|TRBV19|-|TRBD1
TGTGCCAGTAGCAGTGACAGGGGGCTTAACTATGGCTACACCTTC
CASSSDRGLNYGYTF
>TRBJ1-1|TRBV19|-|TRBD1
TGTGCCAGTAGTAACCGTCGCTGGGACAGGTCGAACACTGAAGCTTTCTTT
CASSNRRWDRSNTEAFF